This T cell receptor beta chain came from a study of T cells after yellow fever vaccination. For this clonotype: Its antigen is currently unknown. A much larger clone lies a single base off, so this may be a read error.

Findings and limits, study-wide: Re-detected after boosting: most primary clones, about 95% of CD4 and under 90% of CD8.

V lost 10 bases, J lost 7 bases, and 17 bases lay in between. The CDR3 loop spans 13 amino acids. CDR1 ENHRY and CDR2 SYGVKD come from the germline V gene. TCRdb redid the calling of the 5' RACE reads with MiXCR, one entry per CDR3 protein. Found here are over 120,000 distinct CDR3 sequences, 6.6% of them singletons; the top ten hold approximately 0.67%. V and J are TRBV10-3 and TRBJ2-1; D possibly corresponds to TRBD2 (6 bases). The sample was CD4+ T cells sorted from PBMCs, taken 10 days after the yellow fever booster vaccination. This sequence was found in a man aged 25 to 40 who received the YFV17D yellow fever vaccine. Here the CDR3 reads CATTAGTGNEQFF. CDR3 in DNA: TGTGCCACCACCGCGGGAACCGGGAATGAGCAGTTCTTC.